The TCR beta chain described here comes from a study of cytomegalovirus exposure and HLA in healthy donors. Findings of the study overall: In vitro testing confirmed a few CMV-associated chains as specific for CMV antigens.

Primers: 60 Vbeta forward and 13 Jbeta reverse. Sequenced by immunoSEQ multiplex PCR; TCRdb stores in-frame clones only, minus some. The table records under 200,000 clones, roughly 82% of them present only once. Germline CDR1 MNHEY, CDR2 SVGAGI. The germline V and J ends were trimmed by 5 bases and 8 bases, with 12 bases remaining between them. This CDR3 is built from 12 residues. A note on this clone: Its antigen remains unknown.

Sequenced material: PBMCs. The gene calls are TRBV6-5 and TRBJ1-2, with D possibly TRBD1 on 5 matching bases. The TCR comes from a man aged 50 or older in good health and CMV-seropositive. The chain's CDR3 is CASSSQGGGYTF. In DNA form, the CDR3 reads TGTGCCAGCAGTAGCCAGGGAGGGGGCTACACCTTC.